Sequencing of this TCR beta chain was carried out in a study of T-cell reconstitution after alpha-beta-depleted transplantation in children. Whole-study results and caveats: Several patients had high TCRbeta diversity at day 60; it came from surviving recipient T cells and thymic progenitors. Several hundred graft clones that had expanded were reportedly the source of alpha-beta T cells about two months after transplant. When one year had passed after transplant, most T-cell counts and diversity came from newly produced T cells.

This clonotype was counted only a few times. The antigen remains undetermined. The CDR3 sequence is 15 residues long. V lost 4 bases and J lost 2, with 15 bases in between. Germline V gives CDR1 SGHRS, CDR2 YFSETQ. It was with unique molecular identifiers that the TCRbeta library was prepared. MiXCR was run by TCRdb on the PCR reads, yielding one entry per CDR3 protein. This sample has 500,000 to 650,000 distinct CDR3 sequences, with approximately 13% found just once. The gene calls are TRBV5-1 and TRBJ2-5, with a tentative D call TRBD2 (6 bases). The source material was PBMCs, mostly from graft donor cells, sampled 360 days after TCRalphabeta/CD19-depleted stem cell transplant. The receptor was derived from a male patient between 5 and 17 years old who had a stem cell transplant for acute myeloid leukemia, so the T cells may come from the graft donor. In DNA, the CDR3 is TGCGCCAGCAGCCAGACTTGGGGAGGTCAAGAGACCCAGTACTTC. It is translated as CASSQTWGGQETQYF.